Each of the 25 T cell receptor beta chains below was sequenced from the same sample in a study of blood T cells in healthy people across ages. For the second PCR, which ran for roughly 6 to 12 cycles, a sample-barcoded 5' primer and a J-beta primer mix were used. One entry per CDR3 protein, called by TCRdb with MiXCR from the 5' RACE reads. In the table there are approximately 800,000 distinct CDR3 sequences, 20% to 25% of which are singletons. This sample also belongs to another study, concerning T cells of mothers and their children.

The sequenced sample was blood. The receptors shown here come from a boy aged 5 to 17 in good health.

In this sample, this clonotype turned up a few times. The chain links TRBV29-1 to TRBJ2-3; TRBD1 might be the D (5 bases). CDR3 length: 13 amino acids. V was trimmed by 3 bases and J by 0 bases, leaving 7 bases between them. Germline V gene sequence: CDR1 SQVTM, CDR2 ANQGSEA. The chain's CDR3 is CSVDRESTDTQYF. CDR3 in DNA: TGCAGCGTTGACAGGGAAAGCACAGATACGCAGTATTTT.

V usage is TRBV15 and J usage is TRBJ1-3; unclear D gene. CDR1 and CDR2 from the germline V gene are LNHNV and YYDKDF (reference sequence). This CDR3 is built from 14 residues. The germline V and J ends were trimmed by 6 bases and 0 bases, with 9 bases remaining between them. The CDR3 is CATRMRTSGNTIYF. DNA for the CDR3: TGTGCCACCAGGATGAGAACCTCTGGAAACACCATATATTTT. The complete variable domain, with remaining parts taken from reference TRBV15 and TRBJ1-3, reads DAMVIQNPRYQVTQFGKPVTLSCSQTLNHNVMYWYQQKSSQAPKLLFHYYDKDFNNEADTPDNFQSRRPNTSFCFLDIRSPGLGDTAMYLCATRMRTSGNTIYFGEGSWLTVV.

The gene calls are TRBV29-1 and TRBJ2-1, with D possibly matching TRBD1 (5 bases). Gene TRBJ2-7 matches the end of the DNA better, so the J call may be wrong. CDR1 and CDR2 from the germline V gene are SQVTM and ANQGSEA. This CDR3 region has 12 residues. CDR3 protein: CSVGAGNYEQYF. The CDR3 nucleotides are TGCAGCGTTGGAGCAGGGAACTACGAGCAGTACTTC.

This clonotype has just a few counts. This chain uses TRBV18 with TRBJ2-2; possible D gene TRBD2, 5 bases. Trimming cost V 1 base and J 5 bases, with 11 bases left between them. Looked up from germline, CDR1 is KGHSH and CDR2 is LQKENI. The CDR3 runs to 15 residues. The CDR3 here is CASSPRDYVTGELFF. CDR3 coding DNA: TGTGCCAGCTCACCACGAGACTATGTTACCGGGGAGCTGTTTTTT.

This clonotype has just a few counts. One end of the junction is discordant with germline, which a read error may explain. The chain carries TRBV20-1 and TRBJ2-1; D not resolved. The J call may be in error: the DNA end matches TRBJ2-7 better. The CDR3 has 13 residues. Germline loops: CDR1 DFQATT, CDR2 SNEGSKA (reference sequence). The chain's CDR3 is CSARDQRTYEQYF. DNA for the CDR3: TGCAGCGCTAGAGACCAGCGAACCTACGAGCAGTACTTC.

In this sample, this clonotype turned up a few times. The CDR3 nucleotides are TGTGCCAGCAGCTTGATTGGGACAGGAAAATCGGGCTACACCTTC. Its translation: CASSLIGTGKSGYTF. The chain couples TRBV7-2 to TRBJ1-2, with 8 bases matching TRBD1. Germline loops: CDR1 SGHTA, CDR2 FQGNSA. V shed 3 bases, J shed 8 bases, and the junction held 11 bases outside the gene matches. The CDR3 is 15 residues long.

This clonotype was counted only a few times. V is TRBV21-1 and J is TRBJ2-7. TRBV21-1 is a pseudogene segment. CDR3 length equals 12 residues. CDR3 in amino acids: CATKRGSYEQYF. The CDR3 DNA follows: TGTGCCACCAAAAGGGGCTCCTACGAGCAGTACTTC.

This chain connects TRBV3-1 to TRBJ1-1, with TRBD1 identical over 7 bases. There are 15 residues in the CDR3. Germline CDR1 LGHDT, CDR2 YNNKEL (reference sequence). V gave up 6 bases and J gave up 5 bases; unmatched junction bases: 12. CDR3 region: CASRYSDWTGTEAFF. DNA of the CDR3: TGTGCCAGCAGGTACTCCGATTGGACAGGTACTGAAGCTTTCTTT.

This chain connects TRBV20-1 to TRBJ1-5, with a tentative D call TRBD1 (6 bases). The CDR3 extends over 15 amino acids. From germline, CDR1 is DFQATT and CDR2 SNEGSKA (reference sequence). The V gene lost 7 bases and the J gene lost 4 bases, with 20 bases spanning the gap. The CDR3 bases are TGCAGTGTTACGACAGGATCTAGAAGAAATCAGCCCCAGCATTTT. This gives the protein CSVTTGSRRNQPQHF.

This clonotype came up a few times. CDR3 sequence (DNA): TGTGCCAGCAGCCGACAGGGGAGGACCGGGGAGCTGTTTTTT. Protein product: CASSRQGRTGELFF. The rearrangement joins TRBV6-5 to TRBJ2-2, with 8 bases fitting TRBD1. V shed 6 bases and J 5 bases; nucleotides not matched to a gene: 5. The CDR3 length is 14 residues. Germline CDR1 reads MNHEY; CDR2 reads SVGAGI.

In this sample, this clonotype turned up a few times. This rearrangement joins TRBV10-3 to TRBJ2-1, with D unresolved. CDR1 and CDR2 (germline): ENHRY, SYGVKD. CDR3 length: 13 residues. V lost 2 bases and J lost 9, with 11 bases in between. CDR3 sequence (DNA): TGTGCCATCAGTGAGATTTCCGCGTCTGAGCAGTTCTTC. Its translation: CAISEISASEQFF.

J is TRBJ2-1 and V is TRBV18; D call uncertain. The CDR3 is 13 residues long. Trimming shortened V by 2 bases and J by 6 bases, and 8 bases separated the two germline ends. Germline assignment: CDR1 KGHSH and CDR2 LQKENI. CDR3: CASSPGWGNEQFF. Here the CDR3 DNA reads TGTGCCAGCTCACCAGGATGGGGCAATGAGCAGTTCTTC. Filled out from reference TRBV18 and TRBJ2-1, the complete variable domain reads NAGVMQNPRHLVRRRGQEARLRCSPMKGHSHVYWYRQLPEEGLKFMVYLQKENIIDESGMPKERFSAEFPKEGPSILRIQQVVRGDSAAYFCASSPGWGNEQFFGPGTRLTVL.

This sequence joins TRBV7-9 and TRBJ2-3; D ambiguous. The CDR3 length is 12 residues. CDR1 and CDR2 (germline): SEHNR, FQNEAQ (reference sequence). V was clipped by 3 bases and J by 4 bases, with 5 bases between them. The CDR3 spells CASSFDSDTQYF. CDR3 DNA sequence: TGTGCCAGCAGCTTCGACTCAGATACGCAGTATTTT.

The table lists this clonotype with a few counts. This chain links TRBV6-5 with TRBJ2-5, with 8 bases lining up with TRBD2. V trimming: 2 bases; J trimming: 3 bases; junction bases outside the gene matches: 8. CDR1 MNHEY and CDR2 SVGAGI come from the germline V gene. The CDR3 has 16 residues. For the CDR3, the DNA is TGTGCCAGCAGTTACAGGCTAGCGGGTAATGAAGAGACCCAGTACTTC. Amino acid sequence: CASSYRLAGNEETQYF.

The chain recombines TRBV7-9 with TRBJ2-5, with D unclear. Germline CDR1 SEHNR, CDR2 FQNEAQ (reference sequence). V gave up 5 bases and J gave up 2 bases, with 15 bases separating them. This CDR3 spans 15 amino acids. CDR3 DNA: TGTGCCAGCAGCACAGACGTGGGGTGGCAAGAGACCCAGTACTTC. This translates into CASSTDVGWQETQYF.

The chain carries TRBV12-3 or TRBV12-4 and TRBJ2-2, with no clear D. V was shortened by 6 bases and J by 1 base, with 6 bases between the two germline ends. CDR3 size: 13 residues. This chain's CDR3 is CASRPGNTGELFF. The CDR3 DNA follows: TGTGCCAGCAGACCAGGGAACACCGGGGAGCTGTTTTTT.

The gene calls are TRBV9 and TRBJ2-1; 9 positions match TRBD2. CDR1 and CDR2 from the germline V gene are SGDLS and YYNGEE. This CDR3 spans 17 amino acids. V shed 0 bases, J shed 4 bases, and the junction held 8 bases outside the gene matches. CDR3 DNA: TGTGCCAGCAGCGTAGGGGGAGCGGGGGGCCATTACAATGAGCAGTTCTTC. Its translation is CASSVGGAGGHYNEQFF.

The chain uses TRBV7-2 and TRBJ1-2; 7 bases fit TRBD1. The CDR3 has 13 residues. Germline values: CDR1 SGHTA, CDR2 FQGNSA. V was pared by 6 bases and J by 8 bases, with 9 bases of the junction left unmatched. Here the CDR3 DNA reads TGTGCCAGCAGGGAGGGGGCGGACGGCGGCTACACCTTC. The encoded protein is CASREGADGGYTF.

The J gene is TRBJ1-5, the V gene TRBV4-1; 9 bases agree with TRBD1. The germline V gene has CDR1 MGHRA and CDR2 YSYEKL. CDR3 length: 16 amino acids. V shed 0 bases and J 1 base; nucleotides not matched to a gene: 1. CDR3 amino acids: CASSQDDRGSNQPQHF. The DNA of the CDR3 is TGCGCCAGCAGCCAAGATGACAGGGGGAGCAATCAGCCCCAGCATTTT.

The chain is built from TRBV4-1 and TRBJ1-5; unclear D gene. The CDR3 length is 13 residues. The germline V and J ends were trimmed by 1 base and 4 bases, with 5 bases remaining between them. From germline, CDR1 is MGHRA and CDR2 YSYEKL. DNA of the CDR3: TGCGCCAGCAGCCAAGTGATAAATCAGCCCCAGCATTTT. This encodes CASSQVINQPQHF.

This clonotype was counted between two and nine times. The chain joins TRBV12-3 or TRBV12-4 to TRBJ1-1, with D perhaps TRBD1 (5 bases). This CDR3 has 14 amino acids. Trimming took 3 bases from V and 5 from J, leaving 13 bases between them. CDR3 sequence: CASSFWQGKTEAFF. The CDR3 coding sequence is TGTGCCAGCAGTTTTTGGCAGGGTAAGACTGAAGCTTTCTTT.

In its sample, this clonotype was seen a few times. The chain is built from TRBV24-1 and TRBJ2-1; TRBD1 matches 9 bases. Germline trimming cut 4 bases from V and 5 bases from J; bases unmatched to any gene: 5. The length of the CDR3 is 15 residues. Looked up from germline, CDR1 is KGHDR and CDR2 is SFDVKD. This CDR3 reads CATSDQRTGDNEQFF. In DNA, the CDR3 is TGTGCCACCAGTGACCAGAGGACAGGGGACAATGAGCAGTTCTTC.

This clonotype showed up just a few times. The chain combines TRBV12-3 or TRBV12-4 with TRBJ2-2; D is unresolved. The CDR3 extends over 13 amino acids. The V end was cut by 5 bases, the J end by 6 bases, with 10 bases between. In nucleotides, the CDR3 is TGTGCCAGCAGTCCTAAGAGGCCCGGGGAGCTGTTTTTT. Protein sequence: CASSPKRPGELFF.

The chain joins TRBV5-6 to TRBJ2-5, with 10 bases fitting TRBD2. V was clipped by 1 base and J by 3 bases; unmatched bases: 6. The length of the CDR3 is 16 residues. Germline-derived CDR1 and CDR2 are SGHDT and YYEEEE. The CDR3 DNA follows: TGTGCCAGCAGCTTGCTTCTTCTAGCGGGGGAAGAGACCCAGTACTTC. Its translation: CASSLLLLAGEETQYF.

CDR3 in DNA: TGTGCCAGCAGTGAAGAGGTGGGGGTTCAGCCCCAGCATTTT. Protein product: CASSEEVGVQPQHF. J is TRBJ1-5 and V is TRBV2, with a tentative D call TRBD1 (5 bases). The CDR3 is made up of 14 amino acids. V was shortened by 1 base and J by 6 bases, with 10 bases between the two germline ends. Germline CDR1 SNHLY, CDR2 FYNNEI.